Reported below is one T cell receptor beta chain. Its recognized antigen is unknown. No base quality values were provided; no much bigger clone lies one nucleotide off. The data were obtained in a study of beta chain features in type 1 diabetes (dated by TCRdb to 2017 to 2018). Some background on the complete study: No differences in mean age, gender distribution, total cell number or subset yield were found between patients and healthy donors. Across all samples, roughly 110,000,000 sorted cells were examined, and cell number per subset correlated strongly with RNA yield. In the study, TCRB repertoires of sorted circulating CD4+ T cell subsets from recently diagnosed type 1 diabetes patients were compared with those of matched healthy donors. Naive and central memory subsets were obtained from all 30 or so donors, but regulatory and stem cell-like memory subsets were isolated from only 8 patients and roughly 8 healthy donors. Study-level results and caveats: Shorter templates might be favored by PCR, yet because patient and control samples were amplified and corrected together, any such skew would affect both groups equally. The naive, central memory and regulatory TCRB repertoires appeared to resemble one another more closely among patients than among healthy donors. Patients with type 1 diabetes made fewer insertions and deleted more nucleotides at VDJ recombination sites, implying thymic rearrangement abnormalities. Only small numbers of individuals were included in the HLA sub-analyses, which left unresolved whether HLA type had any influence on TCRB rearrangement. Type 1 diabetes patients showed a moderate but significant shortening of TCRB CDR3 length in all four CD4+ subsets. Because cDNA was sequenced instead of genomic DNA, highly expressing activated cells could be over-represented, though the groups showed no difference in activation or CD3 levels.

There are 14 amino acids in the CDR3, from cysteine to phenylalanine inclusive. Only the CDR3 DNA is retained, 42 bases long and in frame from the first base. The germline V gene supplies CDR1 SQVTM and CDR2 ANQGSEA. Cut back by 4 bases and 2 bases, the V and J ends lie 12 bases apart. A single peripheral blood draw of approximately 0.11 L on average was collected from each donor into heparinised tubes. A BD FACSAria II and a panel including CD45RO, CCR7, CD25, CD127, CD95 and CD27 were used to sort naive, central memory, regulatory and stem cell-like memory CD4+ T cells. Every sorted population had a purity above 98%. Right away, PBMCs were isolated by Lymphoprep density gradient centrifugation and were stained directly, with no culture step. Samples were stained and sorted in pairs, with one healthy donor and one patient per experiment, so that batch effects were minimized. The High Capacity cDNA Reverse Transcription Kit was used to reverse transcribe all of the isolated RNA, meaning that expressed TCRB transcripts were what got sequenced. Naive, central memory and regulatory T cell samples underwent deep immunoSEQ sequencing, averaging around 3.9 million total reads per sample. After sorted cells were lysed in RLT buffer, RNA was extracted with DNase-treated RNeasy Micro or Mini kits, with the choice depending on cell number. To prevent cross-contamination, every cell subset was processed on its own, while patient and healthy donor samples were processed together. TCRB sequences were amplified from cDNA with the immunoSEQ multiplex PCR, producing 87-bp fragments spanning the CDR3 region. The amplicons were sequenced using the Illumina HiSeq platform. The study's own analysis went as follows. Synthetic template baselines were used to correct PCR bias computationally, reads within Hamming distance 2 were collapsed together, and singletons that could not be merged were discarded. Reads were aligned against IMGT so that V, D and J genes, CDR3 length and insertions or deletions at six rearrangement sites could be assigned. Within each subset, clonotype counts were normalized to sorted cell number, and only after that were true diversity and Gini coefficients computed with the tcR R package. The overlap coefficient, calculated on TCRB nucleotide sequences, was used to quantify repertoire sharing. Out-of-frame TCRB sequences from naive cells were analyzed as a proxy for the pre-selection repertoire. TCRdb limited this immuneACCESS table to in-frame rearrangements with V and J called. A share of clones is missing; checked studies link under half to unresolved V genes, and the rest is unexplained. V and J calls plus clone size are reproduced from that table; the DNA served to infer D and trimming. This sample has approximately 200,000 clones in its table, and over 8.5% of those were observed once. The biggest ten clones account for under 0.045% of the sample.

Sequenced: naive CD4+ T cells from blood. The cell subset or site label corresponds to: true naive CD4+ T cells. The origin of this receptor is a young woman in good health. The chain was built from TRBV29-1 and TRBJ2-1; TRBD2 is possibly the D segment (6 matching bases). The CDR3 amino acid sequence is: CSVVRRGTYNEQFF. The DNA is TGCAGCGTTGTACGACGGGGGACCTACAATGAGCAGTTCTTC.